Shown below are 4 T cell receptor beta chains from a single sample sequenced in a study of beta chain features in type 1 diabetes. Every isolated RNA sample was fully reverse transcribed, so sequencing captured expressed TCRB transcripts. Clones were read by immunoSEQ multiplex PCR, and TCRdb kept only the in-frame ones, dropping some. The sample includes hundreds of thousands of clones, 10% to 15% of them seen just once. Sequencing used naive CD4+ T cells from blood. The source of these receptors is a man aged 18 to 29 in good health.

Details on this clone: At the DNA level, this CDR3 is encoded by other sequences in the same sample as well. J is TRBJ2-1 and V is TRBV7-2, with D maybe TRBD2 (6 bases). CDR3 length: 15 residues. Germline CDR1 reads SGHTA; CDR2 reads FQGNSA. V shed 0 bases and J shed 2 bases, with 8 bases lying between them. In DNA, the CDR3 is TGTGCCAGCAGCTTAGCCGGGGGAACCTACAATGAGCAGTTCTTC. The encoded protein is CASSLAGGTYNEQFF. Using reference TRBV7-2 and TRBJ2-1 for the parts outside the CDR3, the full variable domain is GAGVSQSPSNKVTEKGKDVELRCDPISGHTALYWYRQSLGQGLEFLIYFQGNSAPDKSGLPSDRFSAERTGGSVSTLTIQRTQQEDSAVYLCASSLAGGTYNEQFFGPGTRLTVL.

The V call is TRBV18, the J call TRBJ2-6; 10 positions match TRBD2. The CDR3 runs 19 residues. The junction had 5 bases not matched to a gene; V was cut back by 0 bases and J by 0 bases. Looked up from germline, CDR1 is KGHSH and CDR2 is LQKENI. CDR3 DNA sequence: TGTGCCAGCTCACCACCGGCTAGCGGGGGATTCTCTGGGGCCAACGTCCTGACTTTC. Amino acids: CASSPPASGGFSGANVLTF.

As DNA, the CDR3 is TGTGCCAGTAGTATCGACCTCGGGGACTATGGCTACACCTTC. Its translation is CASSIDLGDYGYTF. The genes are TRBV19 and TRBJ1-2, with D unresolved. Trimming left V 3 bases short and J 3 bases short, with 11 bases between. CDR1 is LNHDA and CDR2 is SQIVND in the germline V gene (reference sequence). The CDR3 is 14 amino acids.

This clone was counted a few times. The chain is built from TRBV27 and TRBJ1-2; 7 nucleotides match TRBD1. Unmatched junction bases numbered 6, after V lost 5 bases and J lost 6 bases. The CDR3 covers 13 residues. The V gene's germline CDR1 is MNHEY and CDR2 SMNVEV (reference sequence). CDR3 in amino acids: CASSSTGVDGYTF. For the CDR3, the DNA is TGTGCCAGCAGTAGCACAGGGGTCGATGGCTACACCTTC.